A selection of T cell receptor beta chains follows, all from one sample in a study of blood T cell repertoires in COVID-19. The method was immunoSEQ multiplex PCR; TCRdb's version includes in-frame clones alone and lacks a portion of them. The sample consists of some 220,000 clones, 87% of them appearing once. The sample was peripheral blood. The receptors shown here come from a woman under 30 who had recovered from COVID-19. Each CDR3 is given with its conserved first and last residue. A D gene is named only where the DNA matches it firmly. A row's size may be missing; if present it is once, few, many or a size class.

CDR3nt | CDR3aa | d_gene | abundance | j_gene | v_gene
TGTGCCAGCAGCTTCAGGTTAACAGCTACAGATACGCAGTATTTT | CASSFRLTATDTQYF | - | - | TRBJ2-3 | TRBV5-5
TGTGCCAGCAGCGGGAAGACTAGCGGCACAGATACGCAGTATTTT | CASSGKTSGTDTQYF | TRBD2 | - | TRBJ2-3 | TRBV9
TGTGCCAGCAGCTTAGGAGACAGGGGGTACGAGCAGTACTTC | CASSLGDRGYEQYF | TRBD1 | once | TRBJ2-7 | TRBV7-9
TGTGCCAGCAGCCATGTACAGGGTTATGGCTACACCTTC | CASSHVQGYGYTF | - | - | TRBJ1-2 | TRBV14
TGTGCCAGCAGCGTAGAAGGGGCCCCAGGGGGCAATGAGCAGTTCTTC | CASSVEGAPGGNEQFF | TRBD1 | - | TRBJ2-1 | TRBV9
TGTGCCAGCAGCCCAGACAGGGGGAACACCGGGGAGCTGTTTTTT | CASSPDRGNTGELFF | TRBD1 | - | TRBJ2-2 | TRBV7-9
TGTGCCATCACCGGGAGCTCCTACAATGAGCAGTTCTTC | CAITGSSYNEQFF | - | once | TRBJ2-1 | TRBV10-3
TGTGCCAGCAGCTTAGAGTTGAGTGAAGCTTTCTTT | CASSLELSEAFF | - | - | TRBJ1-1 | TRBV7-2
TGTGCCAGCAGTACGAGCCCTTTGACGGGTCCCCAGCATTTT | CASSTSPLTGPQHF | - | - | TRBJ1-5 | TRBV6-5
TGTGCCAGCAGTTTAAAGCCCGGTTACGAGCAGTACTTC | CASSLKPGYEQYF | - | - | TRBJ2-7 | TRBV27
TGCGCCAGCAGCCAAGCTGGAGGGGACAATGAGCAGTTCTTC | CASSQAGGDNEQFF | - | - | TRBJ2-1 | TRBV4-1
TGTGCCAGCAGCCCCCGTGTAGGGGATGGTGAAAAACTGTTTTTT | CASSPRVGDGEKLFF | - | - | TRBJ1-4 | TRBV3-1/TRBV3-2
TGCGCCAGCAGCCAAGTAAAGAGAGGTGAAGAGCAGTACTTC | CASSQVKRGEEQYF | - | - | TRBJ2-7 | TRBV4-3
TGTGCCAGCTCACCAGACAGGGGGCGCTTCTCTGGAAACACCATATATTTT | CASSPDRGRFSGNTIYF | TRBD1 | - | TRBJ1-3 | TRBV18
TGTGCCAGCAGCTTAACAGGGAGTTTATCACCCCTCCACTTT | CASSLTGSLSPLHF | - | - | TRBJ1-6 | TRBV7-3
TGTGCCAGCAGCTTAGCTAGCGGGAGCGCCGAGCAGTACTTC | CASSLASGSAEQYF | TRBD2 | - | TRBJ2-7 | TRBV7-9
TGTGCCTGGAGTGATTTCGGCGAGCAGTACTTC | CAWSDFGEQYF | - | - | TRBJ2-7 | TRBV30
TGTGCCAGCAGCCCGGACAGGGACTTGACCTTC | CASSPDRDLTF | TRBD1 | - | TRBJ1-2 | TRBV13
TGTGCCAGCAGTTACTCGCGGCTTTACAATGAGCAGTTCTTC | CASSYSRLYNEQFF | - | - | TRBJ2-1 | TRBV6-5
TGTGCCAGCAGCTCGGAGGGACCGCACACAGATACGCAGTATTTT | CASSSEGPHTDTQYF | - | - | TRBJ2-3 | TRBV11-2
TGTGCCAGCAGTACTCTCCGGGACAGGGGGCTTGATGAGCAGTTCTTC | CASSTLRDRGLDEQFF | TRBD1 | - | TRBJ2-1 | TRBV6-2/TRBV6-3
TGTGCCAGCAGCAAAACTATAAGCTCCTACAATGAGCAGTTCTTC | CASSKTISSYNEQFF | - | - | TRBJ2-1 | TRBV11-3
TGTGCCAGCAGTTATCGGCAGGGGAACACCGGGGAGCTGTTTTTT | CASSYRQGNTGELFF | - | - | TRBJ2-2 | TRBV6-2/TRBV6-3
TGTGCCAGTAGTATAATTCTAGCGGGATCAGGCACAGATACGCAGTATTTT | CASSIILAGSGTDTQYF | TRBD2 | - | TRBJ2-3 | TRBV19
TGTGCCAGCAGCCTCCTGGGGGGGGACTCCTACGAGCAGTACTTC | CASSLLGGDSYEQYF | TRBD2 | - | TRBJ2-7 | TRBV6-5
TGTGCCAGCAGCGTATGGACAGGGGGGAGAAACACTGAAGCTTTCTTT | CASSVWTGGRNTEAFF | TRBD1 | - | TRBJ1-1 | TRBV9
TGTGCCAGCAGCCAAGCACAGGGGGCCTACGAGCAGTACTTC | CASSQAQGAYEQYF | TRBD1 | once | TRBJ2-7 | TRBV14
TGTGCCAGCAGCTTGCAGGGGCCCTACAATGAGCAGTTCTTC | CASSLQGPYNEQFF | - | few | TRBJ2-1 | TRBV7-8
TGTGCCAGCTCACCAATGGACAGCCGCGGTGTGGGGGAGCTGTTTTTT | CASSPMDSRGVGELFF | - | - | TRBJ2-2 | TRBV18
TGTGCCAGCAGCGCCCAGGGCTCTGGAAACACCATATATTTT | CASSAQGSGNTIYF | - | once | TRBJ1-3 | TRBV9
TGTGCCAGCAGCGTAGGGACTAGCGGGTCCTACGAGCAGTACTTC | CASSVGTSGSYEQYF | TRBD2 | - | TRBJ2-7 | TRBV9
TGTGCCAGCAGCTTCCGGGACTCCTCCTACGAGCAGTACTTC | CASSFRDSSYEQYF | - | - | TRBJ2-7 | TRBV9
TGTGCCAGCAGCTTAGATGGGGACTCCCACTACGAGCAGTACTTC | CASSLDGDSHYEQYF | - | - | TRBJ2-7 | TRBV7-2
TGTGCCAGCAGCTTGTTAGCGGGAGGGCCCGTCACCGGGGAGCTGTTTTTT | CASSLLAGGPVTGELFF | TRBD2 | few | TRBJ2-2 | TRBV7-8
TGTGCCAGCAGCCCCCGACAGGGATCAGGAGCTTTCTTT | CASSPRQGSGAFF | TRBD1 | - | TRBJ1-1 | TRBV9
TGTGCCAGCACTGCTAGCGGTTGGGATGAGCAGTTCTTC | CASTASGWDEQFF | TRBD2 | - | TRBJ2-1 | TRBV27
TGTGCCAGCAGGCGGGACAGCCAACATGGCTACACCTTC | CASRRDSQHGYTF | TRBD1 | - | TRBJ1-2 | TRBV6-6
TGTGCCAGCAGCGTAGGCCAGGGTACCCACGAGCAGTACTTC | CASSVGQGTHEQYF | - | - | TRBJ2-7 | TRBV9
TGTGCCAGCAGTTCTACCGGGACAGGGGTCTACGAGCAGTACTTC | CASSSTGTGVYEQYF | TRBD1 | - | TRBJ2-7 | TRBV28
TGTGCCAGCAGCACGAGGACAGGGGAAAGAGAAAAACTGTTTTTT | CASSTRTGEREKLFF | TRBD1 | - | TRBJ1-4 | TRBV13
TGTGCCAGCGCCCCCGGGGGACTAGCGCCCCTGGATGAGCAGTTCTTC | CASAPGGLAPLDEQFF | TRBD2 | once | TRBJ2-1 | TRBV19
TGTGCCAGTAGTACCACATCGGGACAGTCAAACTATGGCTACACCTTC | CASSTTSGQSNYGYTF | TRBD1 | - | TRBJ1-2 | TRBV19
TGTGCCAGCAGCTTGCCTTATTCACCCCTCCACTTT | CASSLPYSPLHF | - | - | TRBJ1-6 | TRBV5-5
TGTGCCAGCAGCGTGTCCGGGAGGGAGTCAGATACGCAGTATTTT | CASSVSGRESDTQYF | TRBD2 | - | TRBJ2-3 | TRBV9
TGTGCCACCTTAGGACAGGGGGTATGGCAGTACTTC | CATLGQGVWQYF | TRBD1 | - | TRBJ2-7 | TRBV6-5
TGTGCCAGTAGTACGAACCTACGACTAGTAACCCATGAGCAGTTCTTC | CASSTNLRLVTHEQFF | - | - | TRBJ2-1 | TRBV19
TGTGCCAGCAGCGTAGACCCGGGAGAGTCCGGTGAGCAGTTCTTC | CASSVDPGESGEQFF | - | - | TRBJ2-1 | TRBV9
TGTGCTAGTGGTTCCGGGACAGTCTCCTACAATGAGCAGTTCTTC | CASGSGTVSYNEQFF | TRBD1 | - | TRBJ2-1 | TRBV12-5
TGCGCCAGCAGCCCGAAGGGGGCACCTCAAGAGACCCAGTACTTC | CASSPKGAPQETQYF | TRBD1 | once | TRBJ2-5 | TRBV4-3
TGTGCCAGCAGCAAAGATTCTAGCGGGAGCTTGACCGGGGAGCTGTTTTTT | CASSKDSSGSLTGELFF | TRBD2 | - | TRBJ2-2 | TRBV5-4